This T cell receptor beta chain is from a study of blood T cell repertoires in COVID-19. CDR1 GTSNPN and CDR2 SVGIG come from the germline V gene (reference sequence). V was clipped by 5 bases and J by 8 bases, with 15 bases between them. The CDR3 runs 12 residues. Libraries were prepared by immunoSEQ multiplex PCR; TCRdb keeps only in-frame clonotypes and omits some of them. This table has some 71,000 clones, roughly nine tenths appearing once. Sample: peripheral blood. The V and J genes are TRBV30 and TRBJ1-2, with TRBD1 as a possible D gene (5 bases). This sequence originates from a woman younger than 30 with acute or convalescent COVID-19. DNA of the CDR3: TGTGCCTGGTCCAGGGAGGATCGCGGCTACACCTTC. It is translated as CAWSREDRGYTF.